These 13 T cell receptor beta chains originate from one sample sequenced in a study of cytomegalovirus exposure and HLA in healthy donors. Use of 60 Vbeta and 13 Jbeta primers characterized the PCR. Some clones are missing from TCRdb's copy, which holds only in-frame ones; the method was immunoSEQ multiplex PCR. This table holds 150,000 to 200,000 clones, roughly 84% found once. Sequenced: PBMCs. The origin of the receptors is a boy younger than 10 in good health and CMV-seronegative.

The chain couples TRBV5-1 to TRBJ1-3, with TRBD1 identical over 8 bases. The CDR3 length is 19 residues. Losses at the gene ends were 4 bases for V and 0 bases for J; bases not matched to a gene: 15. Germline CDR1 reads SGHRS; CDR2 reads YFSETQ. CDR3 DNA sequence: TGCGCCAGCAGCCCGACACCTCCGACCACAGGGGGCTCTGGAAACACCATATATTTT. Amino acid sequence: CASSPTPPTTGGSGNTIYF.

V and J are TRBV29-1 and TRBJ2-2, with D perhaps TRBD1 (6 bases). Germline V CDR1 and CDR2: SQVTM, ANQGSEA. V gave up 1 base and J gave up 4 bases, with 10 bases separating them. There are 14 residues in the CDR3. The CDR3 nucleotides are TGCAGCGTTGAAGTGGACAGATTCACCGGGGAGCTGTTTTTT. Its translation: CSVEVDRFTGELFF.

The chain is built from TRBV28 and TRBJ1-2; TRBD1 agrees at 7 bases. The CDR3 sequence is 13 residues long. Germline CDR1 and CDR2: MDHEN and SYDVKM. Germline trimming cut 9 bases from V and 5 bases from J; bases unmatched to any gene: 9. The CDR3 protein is CASRPGQIYGYTF. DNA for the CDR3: TGTGCCAGTAGACCGGGACAGATATATGGCTACACCTTC.

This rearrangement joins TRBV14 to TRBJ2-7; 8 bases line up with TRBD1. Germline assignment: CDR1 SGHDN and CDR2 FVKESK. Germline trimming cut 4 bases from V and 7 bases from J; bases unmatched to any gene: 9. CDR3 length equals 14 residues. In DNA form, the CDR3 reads TGTGCCAGCAGCCCCTGGACAGGGCCGGGTGAGCAGTACTTC. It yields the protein CASSPWTGPGEQYF.

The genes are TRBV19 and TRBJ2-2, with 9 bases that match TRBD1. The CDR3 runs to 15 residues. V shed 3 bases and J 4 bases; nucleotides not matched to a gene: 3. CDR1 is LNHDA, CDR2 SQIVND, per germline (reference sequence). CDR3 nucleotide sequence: TGTGCCAGTAGTATGCGACAGGGGGGCACCGGGGAGCTGTTTTTT. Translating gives CASSMRQGGTGELFF.

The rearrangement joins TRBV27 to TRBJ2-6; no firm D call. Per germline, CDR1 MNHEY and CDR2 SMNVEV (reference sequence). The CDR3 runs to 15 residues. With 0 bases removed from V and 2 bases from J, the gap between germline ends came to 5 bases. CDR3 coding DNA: TGTGCCAGCAGTTTATCGCGGCCTGGGGCCAACGTCCTGACTTTC. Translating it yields CASSLSRPGANVLTF.

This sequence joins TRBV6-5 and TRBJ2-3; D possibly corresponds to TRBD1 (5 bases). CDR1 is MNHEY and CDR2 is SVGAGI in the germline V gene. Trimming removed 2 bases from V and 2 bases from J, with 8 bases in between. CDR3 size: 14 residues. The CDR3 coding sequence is TGTGCCAGCAGTTACAGGGGCGTCACAGATACGCAGTATTTT. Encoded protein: CASSYRGVTDTQYF.

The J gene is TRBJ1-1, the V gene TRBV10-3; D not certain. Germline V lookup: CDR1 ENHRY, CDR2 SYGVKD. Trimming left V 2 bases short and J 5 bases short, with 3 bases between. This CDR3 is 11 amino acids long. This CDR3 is CAISEETEAFF. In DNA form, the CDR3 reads TGTGCCATCAGTGAGGAGACTGAAGCTTTCTTT.

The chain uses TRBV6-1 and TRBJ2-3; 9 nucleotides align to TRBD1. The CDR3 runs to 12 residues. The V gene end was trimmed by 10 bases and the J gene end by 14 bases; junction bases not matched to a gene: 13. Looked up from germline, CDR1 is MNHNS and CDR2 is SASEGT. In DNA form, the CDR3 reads TGTGCCACCGGGACAGGGCTCTTGGAGAGGTATTTT. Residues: CATGTGLLERYF.

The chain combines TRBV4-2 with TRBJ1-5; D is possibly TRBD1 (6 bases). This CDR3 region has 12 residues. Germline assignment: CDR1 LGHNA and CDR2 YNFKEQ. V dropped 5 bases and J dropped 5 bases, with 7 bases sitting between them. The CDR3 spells CASSYRDQPQHF. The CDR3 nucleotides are TGTGCCAGCAGCTACAGGGATCAGCCCCAGCATTTT.

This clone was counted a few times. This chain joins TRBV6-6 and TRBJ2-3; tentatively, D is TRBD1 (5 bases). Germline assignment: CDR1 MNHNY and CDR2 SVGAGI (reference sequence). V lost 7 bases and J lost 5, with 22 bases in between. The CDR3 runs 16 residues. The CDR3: CASNTRTQHPRDTQYF. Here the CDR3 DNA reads TGTGCCAGCAATACGAGGACACAACATCCCAGAGATACGCAGTATTTT.

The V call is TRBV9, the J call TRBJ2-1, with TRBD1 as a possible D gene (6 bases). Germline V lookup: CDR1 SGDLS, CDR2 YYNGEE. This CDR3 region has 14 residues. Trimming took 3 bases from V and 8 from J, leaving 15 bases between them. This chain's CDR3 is CASSAWTVTDEQFF. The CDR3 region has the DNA TGTGCCAGCAGCGCATGGACAGTGACGGATGAGCAGTTCTTC.

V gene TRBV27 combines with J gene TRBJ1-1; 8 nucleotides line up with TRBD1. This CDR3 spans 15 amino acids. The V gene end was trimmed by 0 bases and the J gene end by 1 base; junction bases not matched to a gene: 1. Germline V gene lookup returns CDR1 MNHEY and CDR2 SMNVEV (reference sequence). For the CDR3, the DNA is TGTGCCAGCAGTTTATCTGGGACAGGGAACACTGAAGCTTTCTTT. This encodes CASSLSGTGNTEAFF.